This TCR beta chain was found in a study of beta chain features in type 1 diabetes. Study in general: The study examined around 98,000,000 sorted cells across all samples.

This clone is categorized as medium-sized (0.01 to 0.1%). The whole isolated RNA underwent reverse transcription, so sequencing captured expressed TCRB transcripts. The data were produced by immunoSEQ multiplex PCR, yet TCRdb's version contains in-frame clones alone and is incomplete. In the table there are roughly 150,000 clones, roughly 8.1% of which are singletons. A single heparinised draw of approximately 0.11 L on average was taken per donor. Sequenced sample: central memory CD4+ T cells from blood. The origin of this receptor is a man aged 18 to 29 in good health.

The CDR3 region has the DNA TGTGCCATCGCAGATACGAACACCGGGGAGCTGTTTTTT. It yields the protein CAIADTNTGELFF. V is TRBV10-3 and J is TRBJ2-2; D gene ambiguous. Trimming removed 8 bases at V and 0 bases at J, with 7 bases between. This CDR3 is built from 13 residues. CDR1 is ENHRY and CDR2 is SYGVKD in the germline V gene.